A selection of T cell receptor beta chains follows, all from one sample in a study of T cell responses to AZD1222 COVID-19 vaccine. TCRdb's copy holds only in-frame clones and misses some; the assay was immunoSEQ multiplex PCR. The sample contains 150,000 to 200,000 clones, about 90% of which appear only once. The sample here was peripheral blood, taken 28 days after the second AZD1222 dose. The receptors derive from an adult who received the AZD1222 COVID-19 vaccine. Each CDR3 is given with its conserved first and last residue. Fields, in order: V gene, clone size, J gene, CDR3 protein. Clone size, where shown, is once, few, many, or a class for clones that have expanded.

V gene: TRBV6-5; clone size: .; J gene: TRBJ1-2; CDR3 protein: CASSFFSGDNYGYTF
V gene: TRBV12-5; clone size: .; J gene: TRBJ1-2; CDR3 protein: CASGLVLGGPGVYGYTF
V gene: TRBV10-3; clone size: once; J gene: TRBJ2-7; CDR3 protein: CAISGQAGSYEQYF
V gene: TRBV6-5; clone size: few; J gene: TRBJ2-1; CDR3 protein: CASSYSPTGREQFF
V gene: TRBV7-8; clone size: .; J gene: TRBJ2-1; CDR3 protein: CASSLVAGGISYNEQFF
V gene: TRBV10-2; clone size: once; J gene: TRBJ2-3; CDR3 protein: CASSGRSPGPLPDGTQYF
V gene: TRBV10-3; clone size: .; J gene: TRBJ1-2; CDR3 protein: CAISGRDRGDYGYTF
V gene: TRBV21-1; clone size: .; J gene: TRBJ1-1; CDR3 protein: CASSKGSGIQTPNTEAFF
V gene: TRBV19; clone size: .; J gene: TRBJ1-2; CDR3 protein: CASSTQGVLSYGYTF
V gene: TRBV18; clone size: .; J gene: TRBJ1-1; CDR3 protein: CASSPGWLLGEAFF
V gene: TRBV19; clone size: .; J gene: TRBJ2-2; CDR3 protein: CASSIGHGDTGELFF
V gene: TRBV7-7; clone size: .; J gene: TRBJ2-2; CDR3 protein: CASRQGRNTGELFF
V gene: TRBV3-1/TRBV3-2; clone size: .; J gene: TRBJ1-1; CDR3 protein: CASSQVNTEAFF
V gene: TRBV5-4; clone size: .; J gene: TRBJ1-2; CDR3 protein: CASSSGQGTLYGYTF
V gene: TRBV9; clone size: .; J gene: TRBJ1-2; CDR3 protein: CASSARQVPFYGYTF
V gene: TRBV10-3; clone size: once; J gene: TRBJ1-5; CDR3 protein: CAISEPGVEPQHF
V gene: TRBV5-6; clone size: .; J gene: TRBJ1-2; CDR3 protein: CASSLTPGLNSGGYTF
V gene: TRBV18; clone size: .; J gene: TRBJ1-3; CDR3 protein: CASSPSGGNGNTIYF
V gene: TRBV12-3/TRBV12-4; clone size: .; J gene: TRBJ2-1; CDR3 protein: CASRETSNEQFF
V gene: TRBV27; clone size: .; J gene: TRBJ1-2; CDR3 protein: CASSLSERVGYGYTF
V gene: TRBV12-3/TRBV12-4; clone size: .; J gene: TRBJ1-2; CDR3 protein: CASSHRGRYGYTF